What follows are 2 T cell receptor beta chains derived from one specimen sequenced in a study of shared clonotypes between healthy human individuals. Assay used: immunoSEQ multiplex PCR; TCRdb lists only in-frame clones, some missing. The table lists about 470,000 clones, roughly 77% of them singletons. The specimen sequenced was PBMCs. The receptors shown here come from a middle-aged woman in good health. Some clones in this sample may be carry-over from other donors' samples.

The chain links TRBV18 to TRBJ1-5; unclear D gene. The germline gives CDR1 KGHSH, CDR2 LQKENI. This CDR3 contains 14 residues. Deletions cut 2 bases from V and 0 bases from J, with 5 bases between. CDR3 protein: CASSPSHSNQPQHF. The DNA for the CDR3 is TGTGCCAGCTCACCATCCCATAGCAATCAGCCCCAGCATTTT.

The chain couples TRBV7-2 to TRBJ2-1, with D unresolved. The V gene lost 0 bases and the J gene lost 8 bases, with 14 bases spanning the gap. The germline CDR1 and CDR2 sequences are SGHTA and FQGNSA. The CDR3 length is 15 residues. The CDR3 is CASSLATYGGDEQFF. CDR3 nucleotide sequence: TGTGCCAGCAGCTTAGCGACCTACGGTGGTGATGAGCAGTTCTTC.